The next 16 T cell receptor beta chains were all read from a single sample in a study of early T cells in non-severe SARS-CoV-2 infection. Using its own MiXCR run on the 5' RACE reads, TCRdb lists one record per CDR3 protein. Of 70,000 to 75,000 distinct CDR3 sequences listed, approximately 12% were seen once; the top ten hold about 4.5%. The material sequenced was whole blood. The receptors shown here come from an adult who was a healthcare worker with PCR-confirmed SARS-CoV-2 infection or an uninfected control (not recorded which).

J is TRBJ2-3 and V is TRBV12-3 or TRBV12-4, with D possibly being TRBD2 (6 bases). This CDR3 contains 14 residues. V shed 0 bases and J shed 4 bases, with 8 bases lying between them. CDR3 nucleotide sequence: TGTGCCAGCAGTTTAGCCCAGCGGGCAGATACGCAGTATTTT. Translated: CASSLAQRADTQYF.

This clonotype was counted many times. The chain links TRBV4-1 to TRBJ2-7; D not resolved. Per germline, CDR1 MGHRA and CDR2 YSYEKL. V was clipped by 0 bases and J by 2 bases, with 11 bases between them. This CDR3 region has 15 residues. The CDR3 reads CASSQEYIGPYEQYF. The CDR3 DNA sequence: TGCGCCAGCAGCCAAGAATATATCGGACCCTACGAGCAGTACTTC.

The genes are TRBV6-4 and TRBJ2-3; 10 nucleotides match TRBD2. The CDR3 has 16 amino acids. V lost 3 bases and J lost 1; bases outside the gene matches: 4. Germline V gene sequence: CDR1 MRHNA, CDR2 SNTAGT. The CDR3 DNA reads TGTGCCAGCAGTGAAGATACTAGCGGGGGCACAGATACGCAGTATTTT. Translation gives CASSEDTSGGTDTQYF.

As concerns this clonotype: This may be a read error, as it is one base from a much larger clone. The genes are TRBV28 and TRBJ2-5, with D perhaps given as TRBD1 or TRBD2 (5 bases each). This CDR3 comprises 15 residues. V was cut by 6 bases and J by 2 bases, with 16 bases left in between. CDR1 and CDR2 (germline): MDHEN, SYDVKM. The CDR3 here is CASSNTGPDQETQYF. In DNA, the CDR3 is TGTGCCAGCAGCAATACGGGGCCGGATCAAGAGACCCAGTACTTC.

This clonotype has at least ten counts. The V and J genes are TRBV6-5 and TRBJ2-1; unclear D gene. The CDR3 consists of 14 residues. Germline lookup yields CDR1 MNHEY and CDR2 SVGAGI. Trimming took 10 bases from V and 0 from J, leaving 13 bases between them. The CDR3 spells CATNSLGSYNEQFF. The CDR3 nucleotides read TGTGCCACCAATAGTCTCGGCTCCTACAATGAGCAGTTCTTC.

This clonotype was seen only a few times. The rearrangement joins TRBV19 to TRBJ2-7; maybe TRBD2 (7 bases). V was clipped by 1 base and J by 3 bases, with 16 bases between them. This CDR3 has 16 residues. Germline V gene lookup returns CDR1 LNHDA and CDR2 SQIVND (reference sequence). The CDR3 DNA is TGTGCCAGTAGTATAGCCTGGGGGGGCTCCCGCTACGAGCAGTACTTC. Protein product: CASSIAWGGSRYEQYF.

There are a few counts of this clonotype. The V call is TRBV4-1, the J call TRBJ1-3; D gene uncertain. V was clipped by 3 bases and J by 3 bases, with 12 bases between them. The germline V gene has CDR1 MGHRA and CDR2 YSYEKL. The CDR3 consists of 15 residues. CDR3 coding DNA: TGCGCCAGCAGCCAGGACCAGGTGGATGGAAACACCATATATTTT. Its translation is CASSQDQVDGNTIYF.

This chain connects TRBV10-2 to TRBJ1-1, with D possibly TRBD1 on 6 matching bases. The ends were cut back, 4 bases at V and 1 base at J, with 13 bases in the middle. The CDR3 consists of 15 residues. Germline V lookup: CDR1 WSHSY, CDR2 SAAADI. CDR3 coding DNA: TGCGCCAGCAGTGGATGGACAGAGACGAACACTGAAGCTTTCTTT. It codes for CASSGWTETNTEAFF.

This clonotype has just a few counts. The chain couples TRBV5-1 to TRBJ2-7; 11 bases line up with TRBD1. This CDR3 region has 13 residues. The junction had 6 bases not matched to a gene; V was cut back by 7 bases and J by 6 bases. Germline CDR1 and CDR2: SGHRS and YFSETQ. CDR3 coding DNA: TGCGCCAGCGGTCAGGGACAGGGGGGCGAGCAGTACTTC. The encoded protein is CASGQGQGGEQYF.

V is TRBV12-3 or TRBV12-4 and J is TRBJ2-1, with 8 bases aligning to TRBD2. The CDR3 consists of 13 residues. With 6 bases clipped from V and 4 bases from J, the junction kept 2 bases outside the gene matches. The CDR3, as DNA: TGTGCCAGCAGGACTAGCGCATACAATGAGCAGTTCTTC. Protein: CASRTSAYNEQFF.

This clonotype was seen at least ten times. The chain joins TRBV29-1 to TRBJ2-7; unclear D gene. The germline CDR1 and CDR2 sequences are SQVTM and ANQGSEA. Trimming stripped 4 bases from V and 2 bases from J, with 12 bases between. CDR3 length: 13 residues. The CDR3 is CSVARIHAYEQYF. CDR3 sequence (DNA): TGCAGCGTTGCACGGATCCACGCCTACGAGCAGTACTTC.

V and J are TRBV11-2 and TRBJ2-1, with no clear D. The V and J ends lost 5 bases and 8 bases respectively, with 13 bases between them. There are 13 residues in the CDR3. The germline V gene encodes CDR1 SGHAT and CDR2 FQNNGV. The CDR3 loop reads CASSLSPGDEQFF. CDR3 bases: TGTGCCAGCAGCCTTTCTCCGGGCGATGAGCAGTTCTTC.

This clonotype has at least ten counts. V is TRBV20-1 and J is TRBJ1-4; D remains unclear. Looked up from germline, CDR1 is DFQATT and CDR2 is SNEGSKA (reference sequence). V dropped 1 base and J dropped 4 bases, with 10 bases sitting between them. This CDR3 has 14 residues. CDR3 sequence reads: CSARGGRLNEKLFF. The CDR3 DNA reads as TGCAGTGCTAGAGGAGGACGGCTTAATGAAAAACTGTTTTTT.

J is TRBJ1-1 and V is TRBV5-1; no reliable D call. The CDR3 has 15 amino acids. Germline V gene data show CDR1 as SGHRS and CDR2 as YFSETQ. The V end lost 0 bases, the J end lost 2 bases, and 11 bases lay between the germline ends. The CDR3: CASSLGSTSNTEAFF. The CDR3, as DNA: TGCGCCAGCAGCTTGGGTAGCACATCAAACACTGAAGCTTTCTTT.

This clonotype was counted between two and nine times. The genes are TRBV19 and TRBJ1-5; a weak D match, TRBD1 (6 bases). Per the germline V gene, CDR1 is LNHDA and CDR2 is SQIVND (reference sequence). The CDR3 contains 15 residues. The germline V and J ends were trimmed by 3 bases and 1 base, with 10 bases remaining between them. The chain's CDR3 is CASSIQQGSNQPQHF. CDR3 nucleotides: TGTGCCAGTAGTATCCAACAGGGAAGCAATCAGCCCCAGCATTTT.

The rearrangement links TRBV7-3 to TRBJ1-4; no clear D. Trimming took off 4 bases at V and 8 bases at J, with 23 bases between the two ends. From germline, CDR1 is SGHTA and CDR2 FQGTGA. This CDR3 is 17 amino acids long. The CDR3 spells CASSSRTISVSKEKLFF. The CDR3 DNA reads TGTGCCAGCAGCTCACGTACTATCTCGGTTTCCAAGGAAAAACTGTTTTTT. Full variable domain (remainder filled in from reference TRBV7-3 and TRBJ1-4): GAGVSQTPSNKVTEKGKYVELRCDPISGHTALYWYRQSLGQGPEFLIYFQGTGAADDSGLPNDRFFAVRPEGSVSTLKIQRTERGDSAVYLCASSSRTISVSKEKLFFGSGTQLSVL.